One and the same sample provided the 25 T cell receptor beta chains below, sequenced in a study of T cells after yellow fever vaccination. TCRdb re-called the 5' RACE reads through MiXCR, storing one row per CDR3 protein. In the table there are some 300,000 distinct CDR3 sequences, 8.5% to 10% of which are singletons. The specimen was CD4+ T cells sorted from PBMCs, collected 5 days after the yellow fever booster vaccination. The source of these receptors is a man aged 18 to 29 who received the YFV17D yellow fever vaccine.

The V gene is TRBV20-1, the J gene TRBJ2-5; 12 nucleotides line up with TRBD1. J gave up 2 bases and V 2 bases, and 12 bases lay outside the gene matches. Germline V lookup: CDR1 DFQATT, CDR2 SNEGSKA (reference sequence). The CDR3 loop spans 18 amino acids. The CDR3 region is CSARTSFGTGGGQETQYF. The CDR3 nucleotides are TGCAGTGCTAGAACAAGTTTCGGGACAGGGGGCGGGCAAGAGACCCAGTACTTC.

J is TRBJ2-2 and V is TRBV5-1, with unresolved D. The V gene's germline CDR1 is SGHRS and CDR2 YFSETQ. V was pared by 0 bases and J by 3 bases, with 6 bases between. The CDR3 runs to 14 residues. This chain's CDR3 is CASSLGDYTGELFF. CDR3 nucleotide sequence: TGCGCCAGCAGCTTGGGGGATTACACCGGGGAGCTGTTTTTT.

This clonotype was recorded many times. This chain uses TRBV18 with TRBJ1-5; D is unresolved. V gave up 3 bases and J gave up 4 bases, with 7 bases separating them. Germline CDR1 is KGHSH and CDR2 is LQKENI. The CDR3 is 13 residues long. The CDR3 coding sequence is TGTGCCAGCTCACCCAACAAGAATCAGCCCCAGCATTTT. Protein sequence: CASSPNKNQPQHF.

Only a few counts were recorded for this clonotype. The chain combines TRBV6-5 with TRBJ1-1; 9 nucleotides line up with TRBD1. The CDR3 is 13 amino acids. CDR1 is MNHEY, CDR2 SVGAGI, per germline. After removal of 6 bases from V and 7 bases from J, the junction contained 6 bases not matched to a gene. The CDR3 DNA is TGTGCCAGCAGAGAAACAGGGGGCCGTGAAGCTTTCTTT. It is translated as CASRETGGREAFF.

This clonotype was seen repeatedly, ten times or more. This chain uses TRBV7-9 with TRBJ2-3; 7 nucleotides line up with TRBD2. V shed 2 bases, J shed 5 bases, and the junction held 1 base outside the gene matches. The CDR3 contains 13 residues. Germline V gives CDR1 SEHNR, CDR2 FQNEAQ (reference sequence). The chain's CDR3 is CASSLLAVDTQYF. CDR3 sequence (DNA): TGTGCCAGCAGCTTACTAGCGGTAGATACGCAGTATTTT. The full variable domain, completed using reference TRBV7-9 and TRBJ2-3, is DTGVSQNPRHKITKRGQNVTFRCDPISEHNRLYWYRQTLGQGPEFLTYFQNEAQLEKSRLLSDRFSAERPKGSFSTLEIQRTEQGDSAMYLCASSLLAVDTQYFGPGTRLTVL.

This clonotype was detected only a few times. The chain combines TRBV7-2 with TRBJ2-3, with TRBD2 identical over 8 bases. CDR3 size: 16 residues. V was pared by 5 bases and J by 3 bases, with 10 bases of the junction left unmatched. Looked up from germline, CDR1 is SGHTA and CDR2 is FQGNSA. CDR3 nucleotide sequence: TGTGCCAGCAGCCGCCTCCGCCGGGGGGGGACAGATACGCAGTATTTT. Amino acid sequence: CASSRLRRGGTDTQYF.

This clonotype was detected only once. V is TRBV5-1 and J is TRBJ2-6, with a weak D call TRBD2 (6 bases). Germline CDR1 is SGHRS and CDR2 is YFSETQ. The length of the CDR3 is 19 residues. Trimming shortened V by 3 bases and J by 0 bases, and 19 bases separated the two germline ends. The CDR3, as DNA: TGCGCCAGCAGCTGGACCGCCCCCCCCGGGAGCTCTGGGGCCAACGTCCTGACTTTC. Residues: CASSWTAPPGSSGANVLTF.

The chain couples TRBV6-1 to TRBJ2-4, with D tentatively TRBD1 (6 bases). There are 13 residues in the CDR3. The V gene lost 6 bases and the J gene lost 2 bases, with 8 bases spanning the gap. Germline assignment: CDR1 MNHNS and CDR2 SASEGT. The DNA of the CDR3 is TGTGCCAGCAGACAGGGTTCCAAAAACATTCAGTACTTC. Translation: CASRQGSKNIQYF.

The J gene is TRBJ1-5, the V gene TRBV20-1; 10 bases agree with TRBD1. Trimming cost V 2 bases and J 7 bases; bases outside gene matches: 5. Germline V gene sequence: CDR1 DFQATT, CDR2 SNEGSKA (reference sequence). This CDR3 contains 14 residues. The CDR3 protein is CSARSPGQGQPQHF. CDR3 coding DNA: TGCAGTGCTAGATCCCCGGGACAGGGGCAGCCCCAGCATTTT.

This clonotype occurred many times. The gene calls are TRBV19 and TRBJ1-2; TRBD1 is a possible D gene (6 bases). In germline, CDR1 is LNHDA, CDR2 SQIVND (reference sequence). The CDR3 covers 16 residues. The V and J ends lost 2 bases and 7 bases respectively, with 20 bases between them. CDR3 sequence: CASSIPWQGRKSGYTF. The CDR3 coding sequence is TGTGCCAGTAGTATACCGTGGCAGGGGCGAAAGTCTGGCTACACCTTC.

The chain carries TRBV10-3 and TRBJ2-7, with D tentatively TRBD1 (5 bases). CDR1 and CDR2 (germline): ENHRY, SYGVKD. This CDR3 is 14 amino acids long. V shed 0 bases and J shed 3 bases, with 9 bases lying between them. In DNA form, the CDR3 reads TGTGCCATCAGTGAGTCGACAGTTTTCTACGAGCAGTACGTC. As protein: CAISESTVFYEQYV.

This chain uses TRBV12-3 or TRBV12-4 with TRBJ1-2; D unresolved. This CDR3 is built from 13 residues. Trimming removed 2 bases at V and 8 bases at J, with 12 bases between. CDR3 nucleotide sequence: TGTGCCAGCAGTTTATACAGCATCTACGGCTACACCTTC. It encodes CASSLYSIYGYTF.

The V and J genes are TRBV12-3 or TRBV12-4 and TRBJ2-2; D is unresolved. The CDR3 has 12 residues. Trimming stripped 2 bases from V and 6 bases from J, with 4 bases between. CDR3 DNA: TGTGCCAGCAGTTTAAGTCCCGGGGAGCTGTTTTTT. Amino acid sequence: CASSLSPGELFF.

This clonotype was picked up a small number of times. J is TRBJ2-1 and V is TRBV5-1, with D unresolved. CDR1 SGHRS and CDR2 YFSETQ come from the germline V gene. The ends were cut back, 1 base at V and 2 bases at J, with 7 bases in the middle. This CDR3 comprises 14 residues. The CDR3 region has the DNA TGCGCCAGCAGCTTGAACGGACCCTACAATGAGCAGTTCTTC. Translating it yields CASSLNGPYNEQFF.

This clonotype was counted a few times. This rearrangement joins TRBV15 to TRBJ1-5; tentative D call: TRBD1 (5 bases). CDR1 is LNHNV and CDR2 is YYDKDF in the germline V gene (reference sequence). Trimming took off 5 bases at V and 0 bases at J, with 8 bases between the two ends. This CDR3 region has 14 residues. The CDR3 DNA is TGTGCCACCAGCCCAGGGTTTAGCAATCAGCCCCAGCATTTT. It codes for CATSPGFSNQPQHF.

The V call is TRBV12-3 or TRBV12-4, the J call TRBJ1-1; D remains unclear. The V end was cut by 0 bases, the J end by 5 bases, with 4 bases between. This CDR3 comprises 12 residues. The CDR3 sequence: CASSLAETEAFF. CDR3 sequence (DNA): TGTGCCAGCAGTTTAGCGGAGACTGAAGCTTTCTTT.

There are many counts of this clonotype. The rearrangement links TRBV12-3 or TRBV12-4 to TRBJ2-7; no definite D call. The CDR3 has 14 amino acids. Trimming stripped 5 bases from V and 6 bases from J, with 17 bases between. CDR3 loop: CASSLRHAEGEQYF. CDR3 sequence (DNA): TGTGCCAGCAGTCTCCGCCATGCGGAAGGCGAGCAGTACTTC.

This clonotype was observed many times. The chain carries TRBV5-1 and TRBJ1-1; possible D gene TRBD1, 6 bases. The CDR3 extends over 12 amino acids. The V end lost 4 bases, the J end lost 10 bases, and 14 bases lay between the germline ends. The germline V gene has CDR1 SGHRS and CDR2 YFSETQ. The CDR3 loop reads CASSEPTGTAFF. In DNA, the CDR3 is TGCGCCAGCAGCGAGCCCACAGGGACAGCTTTCTTT.

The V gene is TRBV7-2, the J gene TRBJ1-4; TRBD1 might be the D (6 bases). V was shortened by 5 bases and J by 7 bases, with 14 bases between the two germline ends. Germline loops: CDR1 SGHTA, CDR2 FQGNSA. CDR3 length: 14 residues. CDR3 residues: CASSQGLLGEKLFF. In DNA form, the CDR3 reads TGTGCCAGCAGCCAGGGGCTTCTCGGTGAAAAACTGTTTTTT.

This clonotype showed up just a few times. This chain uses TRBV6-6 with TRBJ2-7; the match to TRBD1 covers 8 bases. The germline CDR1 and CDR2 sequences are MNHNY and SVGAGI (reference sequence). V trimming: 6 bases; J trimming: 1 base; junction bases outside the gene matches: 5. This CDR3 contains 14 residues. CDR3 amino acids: CASRWTGSSYEQYV. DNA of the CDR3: TGTGCCAGCAGATGGACAGGGAGTTCCTACGAGCAGTACGTC.

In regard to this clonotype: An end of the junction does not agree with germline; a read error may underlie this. This CDR3 reads CSAREGETANQPQHF. CDR3 bases: TGCAGTGCCAGAGAGGGGGAGACCGCTAATCAGCCCCAGCATTTT. This chain connects TRBV20-1 to TRBJ1-5; TRBD1 is a possible D gene (6 bases). The CDR3 loop spans 15 amino acids. Germline CDR1 is DFQATT and CDR2 is SNEGSKA (reference sequence).

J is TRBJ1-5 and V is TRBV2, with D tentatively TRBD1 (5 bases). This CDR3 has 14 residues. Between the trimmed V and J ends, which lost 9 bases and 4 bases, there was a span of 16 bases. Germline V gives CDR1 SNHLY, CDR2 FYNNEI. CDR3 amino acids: CASDGQGLNQPQHF. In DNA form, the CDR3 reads TGTGCCAGTGATGGGCAGGGCCTTAATCAGCCCCAGCATTTT. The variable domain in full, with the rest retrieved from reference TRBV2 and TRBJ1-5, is EPEVTQTPSHQVTQMGQEVILRCVPISNHLYFYWYRQILGQKVEFLVSFYNNEISEKSEIFDDQFSVERPDGSNFTLKIRSTKLEDSAMYFCASDGQGLNQPQHFGDGTRLSIL.

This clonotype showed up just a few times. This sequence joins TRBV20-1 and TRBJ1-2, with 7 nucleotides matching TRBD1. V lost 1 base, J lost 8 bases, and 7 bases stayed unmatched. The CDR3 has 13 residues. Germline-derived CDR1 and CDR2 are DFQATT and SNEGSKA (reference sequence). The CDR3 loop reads CSARGSGGKGYTF. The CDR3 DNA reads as TGCAGTGCTAGAGGCTCAGGGGGAAAAGGCTACACCTTC.

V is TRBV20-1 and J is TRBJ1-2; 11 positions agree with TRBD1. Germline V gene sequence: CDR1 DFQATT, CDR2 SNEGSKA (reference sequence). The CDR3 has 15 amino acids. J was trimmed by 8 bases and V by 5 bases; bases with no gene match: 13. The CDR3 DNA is TGCAGTGCTGGCACTCCGGGACAGGGGGTTGGAGGCTACACCTTC. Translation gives CSAGTPGQGVGGYTF.

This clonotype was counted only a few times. The CDR3 loop is CSASLPGSYEQYF. The DNA for the CDR3 is TGCAGTGCTAGCCTCCCAGGAAGCTACGAGCAGTACTTC. The chain recombines TRBV20-1 with TRBJ2-7; D uncertain. Trimming removed 3 bases at V and 3 bases at J, with 12 bases between. Looked up from germline, CDR1 is DFQATT and CDR2 is SNEGSKA (reference sequence). CDR3 length equals 13 residues.